These 32 T cell receptor beta chains were all obtained from the same sample, sequenced in a study of T-cell memory formation after mild COVID-19. Each CDR3 protein gets one entry after TCRdb re-called the 5' RACE reads with MiXCR. The sample has about 400,000 distinct CDR3 sequences, more than 20% seen once; the top ten hold over 10%. The sequenced material came from PBMCs or a T cell subset sorted from them (not recorded which). These receptor sequences come from an adult woman who had mild COVID-19 (a few samples of this study predate the infection). Cell type and time point are not known.

The sample holds a few counts of this clonotype. The gene calls are TRBV19 and TRBJ2-7; 9 positions match TRBD1. The length of the CDR3 is 15 residues. Germline CDR1 and CDR2: LNHDA and SQIVND (reference sequence). After removal of 6 bases from V and 7 bases from J, the junction contained 13 bases not matched to a gene. CDR3 sequence reads: CASSGTGTGTREQYF. The CDR3 DNA follows: TGTGCCAGTAGCGGCACCGGGACAGGGACTCGGGAGCAGTACTTC.

This clonotype has a count of ten or more. One junction end does not reproduce the germline sequence, and a read error may be involved. The V gene is TRBV5-1, the J gene TRBJ1-6, with D maybe TRBD1 (6 bases). The CDR3 has 14 amino acids. Germline V lookup: CDR1 SGHRS, CDR2 YFSETQ. The DNA for the CDR3 is TGTGCCAGCAGCTTAGGACAGAGAAATTCACCCCTCCACTTT. This sequence encodes CASSLGQRNSPLHF.

This clonotype was picked up a small number of times. The chain links TRBV4-1 to TRBJ2-3; D remains ambiguous. The CDR3 is made up of 13 amino acids. CDR1 is MGHRA, CDR2 YSYEKL, per germline. V was pared by 5 bases and J by 3 bases, with 9 bases between. The DNA of the CDR3 is TGCGCCAGCAGCACCCCTAGGACAGATACGCAGTATTTT. It encodes CASSTPRTDTQYF.

The sample holds a few counts of this clonotype. The genes are TRBV6-2 or TRBV6-3 and TRBJ2-3; either TRBD1 or TRBD2 may fit D (5 bases each). Trimming removed 2 bases from V and 0 bases from J, with 12 bases in between. The CDR3 contains 16 residues. Germline V lookup: CDR1 MNHEY, CDR2 SVGEGT. The CDR3 here is CASSYGASTSTDTQYF. Here the CDR3 DNA reads TGTGCCAGCAGTTACGGGGCTAGCACTAGCACAGATACGCAGTATTTT.

This clonotype was detected a few times. V is TRBV9 and J is TRBJ2-1, with 8 bases lining up with TRBD1. J was trimmed by 9 bases and V by 4 bases; bases with no gene match: 9. The CDR3 is 14 residues long. Germline V lookup: CDR1 SGDLS, CDR2 YYNGEE. CDR3 sequence (DNA): TGTGCCAGCAGCCGGGACAGGAGCATTGTTGAGCAGTTCTTC. Protein sequence: CASSRDRSIVEQFF.

The genes are TRBV3-1 and TRBJ2-7; 9 nucleotides match TRBD1. CDR1 and CDR2 (germline): LGHDT, YNNKEL (reference sequence). The CDR3 spans 16 residues. Germline trimming cut 5 bases from V and 6 bases from J; bases unmatched to any gene: 14. CDR3 in DNA: TGTGCCAGCAGCTCCCGGGACAGGGTAAACGCGCGCGAGCAGTACTTC. Amino acids: CASSSRDRVNAREQYF.

The V and J genes are TRBV15 and TRBJ2-1; 9 bases line up with TRBD2. CDR1 is LNHNV and CDR2 is YYDKDF in the germline V gene (reference sequence). The CDR3 contains 15 residues. J lost 0 bases, V lost 3 bases, and 0 bases had no gene match. For the CDR3, the DNA is TGTGCCACCAGCAGTAGCGGGAGCTCCTACAATGAGCAGTTCTTC. It codes for CATSSSGSSYNEQFF.

The chain has TRBV6-5 and TRBJ2-7, with TRBD2 matching 13 bases. In germline, CDR1 is MNHEY, CDR2 SVGAGI. This CDR3 has 15 amino acids. Trimming took 4 bases from V and 3 from J; bases not matched to a gene: 3. The CDR3 loop reads CASSWGLAGLYEQYF. In nucleotides, the CDR3 is TGTGCCAGCAGTTGGGGACTAGCGGGGCTCTACGAGCAGTACTTC.

As DNA, the CDR3 is TGTGCCATCAGTGAGTCCCCAGGGGATTTAGTCGAGCAGTACTTC. Protein: CAISESPGDLVEQYF. The chain joins TRBV10-3 to TRBJ2-7, with D perhaps TRBD1 (6 bases). Trimming removed 0 bases at V and 6 bases at J, with 15 bases between. The V gene's germline CDR1 is ENHRY and CDR2 SYGVKD. CDR3 size: 15 residues.

By its share, this clonotype is medium-sized. V usage is TRBV18 and J usage is TRBJ2-7, with D perhaps matching TRBD1 (5 bases). Germline V CDR1 and CDR2: KGHSH, LQKENI. This CDR3 has 11 residues. The V gene lost 8 bases and the J gene lost 4 bases, with 9 bases spanning the gap. CDR3 bases: TGTGCCAGCAGCCCAGGGTACGAGCAGTACTTC. Residues: CASSPGYEQYF.

The table lists this clonotype with a few counts. V gene TRBV20-1 combines with J gene TRBJ2-2; perhaps TRBD2 as D (6 bases). With 6 bases removed from V and 7 bases from J, the gap between germline ends came to 18 bases. CDR3 length equals 14 residues. Per germline, CDR1 DFQATT and CDR2 SNEGSKA (reference sequence). DNA of the CDR3: TGCAGTGCCCGGGACTCTACTAAAGACGGGGAGCTGTTTTTT. Its translation: CSARDSTKDGELFF.

This chain connects TRBV4-3 to TRBJ2-1; D might be TRBD2 (5 bases). Trimming left V 0 bases short and J 3 bases short, with 15 bases between. Germline lookup yields CDR1 LGHNA and CDR2 YSLEER. The CDR3 covers 17 residues. The CDR3, as DNA: TGCGCCAGCAGCCAAGATTATCGGGGAAGTAACTACAATGAGCAGTTCTTC. Protein sequence: CASSQDYRGSNYNEQFF.

In its sample, this clonotype was seen a few times. The rearrangement joins TRBV10-3 to TRBJ2-1; D remains ambiguous. CDR1 and CDR2 from the germline V gene are ENHRY and SYGVKD. The CDR3 consists of 15 residues. The V end was cut by 3 bases, the J end by 4 bases, with 13 bases between. The CDR3 is CAISDSKSPYNEQFF. The CDR3 DNA reads TGTGCCATCAGTGATTCTAAGTCTCCGTACAATGAGCAGTTCTTC.

The gene calls are TRBV3-1 and TRBJ1-6; 9 bases are shared with TRBD1. From germline, CDR1 is LGHDT and CDR2 YNNKEL (reference sequence). This CDR3 is built from 13 residues. V trimming: 4 bases; J trimming: 14 bases; junction bases outside the gene matches: 6. This CDR3 reads CASSPGTGPALHF. Here the CDR3 DNA reads TGTGCCAGCAGCCCCGGGACAGGGCCTGCCCTCCACTTT.

V usage is TRBV24-1 and J usage is TRBJ1-6, with TRBD1 identical over 7 bases. Per germline, CDR1 KGHDR and CDR2 SFDVKD. The CDR3 is 13 amino acids. V was clipped by 10 bases and J by 7 bases; unmatched bases: 6. DNA for the CDR3: TGTGCCACTGCCGGGACAGAGAATTCACCCCTCCACTTT. It translates to CATAGTENSPLHF.

The genes are TRBV5-1 and TRBJ2-5; TRBD2 matches at 10 bases. Germline CDR1 is SGHRS and CDR2 is YFSETQ. This CDR3 has 16 residues. Germline trimming cut 2 bases from V and 5 bases from J; bases unmatched to any gene: 9. The CDR3 protein is CASSLTSGALGETQYF. Here the CDR3 DNA reads TGCGCCAGCAGCTTAACTAGCGGGGCCCTTGGGGAGACCCAGTACTTC.

The V and J genes are TRBV15 and TRBJ2-3; the match to TRBD2 covers 11 bases. Per the germline V gene, CDR1 is LNHNV and CDR2 is YYDKDF (reference sequence). Trimming removed 1 base from V and 4 bases from J; junction bases left unmatched: 1. This CDR3 has 15 residues. The CDR3 DNA reads TGTGCCACCAGCAGAGGACTAGCGGGGTCAGATACGCAGTATTTT. Residues: CATSRGLAGSDTQYF.

This clonotype was found a few times. The V gene is TRBV5-1, the J gene TRBJ2-1, with 9 bases that match TRBD2. The ends lost 8 bases at V and 6 bases at J; junction bases unmatched: 6. Germline CDR1 is SGHRS and CDR2 is YFSETQ. This CDR3 is 13 amino acids long. The CDR3 bases are TGCGCCAGTGATAGCGGGAGCCTCAATGAGCAGTTCTTC. Translating it yields CASDSGSLNEQFF.

This chain joins TRBV7-9 and TRBJ1-1; the D gene is possibly TRBD1 (5 bases). This CDR3 is built from 12 residues. Germline CDR1 is SEHNR and CDR2 is FQNEAQ (reference sequence). V lost 3 bases and J lost 7, with 9 bases in between. CDR3 coding DNA: TGTGCCAGCAGCTTGAGGGGTAATGAAGCTTTCTTT. This sequence encodes CASSLRGNEAFF.

The table lists this clonotype with a few counts. The chain combines TRBV7-9 with TRBJ2-1; D may be TRBD1 (6 bases). The CDR3 spans 14 residues. The germline CDR1 and CDR2 sequences are SEHNR and FQNEAQ (reference sequence). Trimming took off 5 bases at V and 8 bases at J, with 16 bases between the two ends. The CDR3 reads CASSPPWGPYEQFF. The CDR3 DNA sequence: TGTGCCAGCAGCCCCCCCTGGGGGCCGTATGAGCAGTTCTTC. The whole variable domain, remainder taken from reference TRBV7-9 and TRBJ2-1, is DTGVSQNPRHKITKRGQNVTFRCDPISEHNRLYWYRQTLGQGPEFLTYFQNEAQLEKSRLLSDRFSAERPKGSFSTLEIQRTEQGDSAMYLCASSPPWGPYEQFFGPGTRLTVL.

The chain carries TRBV12-2 and TRBJ2-7; no check of the table's D call, TRBD2, against the DNA was made. TRBV12-2 is a recognized pseudogene. CDR3 length equals 17 residues. The CDR3 loop reads CASRLGLEREHSYEQYF. The CDR3 nucleotides are TGTGCAAGTCGCTTAGGACTCGAGCGGGAGCACTCCTACGAGCAGTACTTC.

In this sample, this clonotype turned up a few times. The rearrangement uses TRBV13 and TRBJ2-1; TRBD1 matches at 12 bases. Germline assignment: CDR1 PRHDT and CDR2 FYEKMQ (reference sequence). Unmatched junction bases numbered 8, after V lost 5 bases and J lost 9 bases. The CDR3 has 15 residues. CDR3 bases: TGTGCCAGCAGCGCCTCCGGGACAGGGGGCTGTGAGCAGTTCTTC. Translating it yields CASSASGTGGCEQFF. Full variable domain (outside the CDR3, taken from reference TRBV13 and TRBJ2-1): AAGVIQSPRHLIKEKRETATLKCYPIPRHDTVYWYQQGPGQDPQFLISFYEKMQSDKGSIPDRFSAQQFSDYHSELNMSSLELGDSALYFCASSASGTGGCEQFFGPGTRLTVL.

This chain links TRBV24-1 with TRBJ2-3, with a weak D call TRBD2 (6 bases). Looked up from germline, CDR1 is KGHDR and CDR2 is SFDVKD. V lost 0 bases to trimming and J lost 5 bases, with 11 bases between them. This CDR3 spans 15 amino acids. CDR3 loop: CATSDLVLAGDTQYF. CDR3 DNA sequence: TGTGCCACCAGTGATTTGGTACTAGCAGGAGATACGCAGTATTTT.

This clonotype was detected a few times. The CDR3 sequence: CASSQDPV. DNA for the CDR3: TGTGCCAGCAGCCAAGACCCAGTG. This chain connects TRBV3-1 to TRBJ2-7; D call uncertain. The germline CDR1 and CDR2 sequences are LGHDT and YNNKEL (reference sequence). The CDR3 is made up of 8 amino acids.

This clonotype has a handful of counts. V gene TRBV19 combines with J gene TRBJ1-1; D not resolved. Germline V gene sequence: CDR1 LNHDA, CDR2 SQIVND (reference sequence). V was trimmed by 10 bases and J by 7 bases, leaving 10 bases between them. The CDR3 covers 10 residues. Written as DNA, the CDR3 is TGTGCCACCCGGGAGGTTGAAGCTTTCTTT. This codes for CATREVEAFF.

The CDR3 DNA reads TGCGCCAGCAGCTTGGCACCGGGACAGGGGGTCTCTGGAAACACCATATATTTT. Translating gives CASSLAPGQGVSGNTIYF. This rearrangement joins TRBV5-1 to TRBJ1-3, with 11 bases matching TRBD1. The CDR3 spans 18 residues. Trimming cost V 0 bases and J 0 bases; bases outside gene matches: 5. CDR1 and CDR2 (germline): SGHRS, YFSETQ.

The chain uses TRBV20-1 and TRBJ1-1; the D gene is possibly TRBD1 (6 bases). Trimming removed 6 bases at V and 0 bases at J, with 11 bases between. The CDR3 spans 13 residues. Germline loops: CDR1 DFQATT, CDR2 SNEGSKA (reference sequence). The CDR3 spells CSAATGLNTEAFF. The DNA of the CDR3 is TGCAGTGCGGCGACAGGTCTGAACACTGAAGCTTTCTTT.

The rearrangement uses TRBV12-3 or TRBV12-4 and TRBJ1-5, with 7 bases identical to TRBD1. The CDR3 extends over 15 amino acids. V shed 4 bases and J 4 bases; nucleotides not matched to a gene: 7. The CDR3 is CASSWDSRRNQPQHF. CDR3 DNA sequence: TGTGCCAGCAGTTGGGACAGTCGAAGAAATCAGCCCCAGCATTTT.

This chain joins TRBV5-1 and TRBJ2-7; perhaps TRBD2 as D (6 bases). The CDR3 sequence is 14 residues long. Germline V gene lookup returns CDR1 SGHRS and CDR2 YFSETQ. V was pared by 4 bases and J by 0 bases, with 11 bases between. The CDR3 DNA follows: TGCGCCAGCAGCCAAAGCGGGTTCTCCTACGAGCAGTACTTC. This gives the protein CASSQSGFSYEQYF.

This clonotype was seen many times. V gene TRBV4-3 combines with J gene TRBJ2-4; TRBD1 matches 9 bases. The CDR3 loop spans 16 amino acids. Germline assignment: CDR1 LGHNA and CDR2 YSLEER. With V trimmed by 2 bases and J by 7 bases, 9 bases remained unmatched. The CDR3 here is CASSQTGQGRRNIQYF. CDR3 nucleotide sequence: TGCGCCAGCAGCCAAACCGGACAGGGGCGAAGGAACATTCAGTACTTC.

The gene calls are TRBV12-2 and TRBJ2-1. TRBV12-2 is tagged as a pseudogene. This CDR3 has 15 amino acids. The CDR3 nucleotides are TGTGCAAGTCGCTTAAAGAGGTGCTCCTACAATGAGCAGTTCTTC. Amino acid sequence: CASRLKRCSYNEQFF.

Only a few counts were recorded for this clonotype. The chain carries TRBV4-2 and TRBJ2-3, with 10 bases fitting TRBD2. Germline assignment: CDR1 LGHNA and CDR2 YNFKEQ. The CDR3 covers 16 residues. Trimming cost V 7 bases and J 0 bases; bases outside gene matches: 7. The CDR3 region is CASTQTSGESTDTQYF. The CDR3 DNA reads as TGTGCCAGCACTCAAACTAGCGGGGAGAGCACAGATACGCAGTATTTT.